These 26 T cell receptor beta chains were all obtained from the same sample, sequenced in a study of blood T cell repertoires in COVID-19. Produced via immunoSEQ multiplex PCR; TCRdb's table is partial and in-frame only. The sample consists of 310,000 or so clones, 87% of them appearing once. The specimen was PBMCs or T cells enriched from blood (not recorded which). These TCRs come from a woman aged 18-29 years who had recovered from COVID-19.

The chain recombines TRBV7-9 with TRBJ2-1, with 13 bases lining up with TRBD2. The V and J ends lost 7 bases and 4 bases, in that order; junction bases with no gene match: 10. The CDR3 is 17 amino acids. Germline V gene lookup returns CDR1 SEHNR and CDR2 FQNEAQ (reference sequence). CDR3 sequence reads: CASKLAGGPTVYNEQFF. The CDR3 DNA reads TGTGCCAGCAAACTAGCGGGAGGGCCGACTGTTTACAATGAGCAGTTCTTC.

The chain employs TRBV20-1 and TRBJ2-5, with D uncertain. The length of the CDR3 is 11 residues. CDR1 DFQATT and CDR2 SNEGSKA come from the germline V gene (reference sequence). V gave up 2 bases and J gave up 5 bases, with 6 bases separating them. The CDR3 region has the DNA TGCAGTGCTAGAACCGGGGAGACCCAGTACTTC. It is translated as CSARTGETQYF.

The table lists this clone with a count of one. The gene calls are TRBV19 and TRBJ2-7, with D tentatively TRBD1 (6 bases). CDR1 and CDR2 from the germline V gene are LNHDA and SQIVND (reference sequence). The CDR3 has 16 amino acids. V was pared by 3 bases and J by 9 bases, with 24 bases between. CDR3 DNA: TGTGCCAGTAGTATGCGTCTGGCAGGGGTATTGGGTAGGCAGTACTTC. Translated: CASSMRLAGVLGRQYF.

The chain combines TRBV18 with TRBJ1-1, with D maybe TRBD1 (6 bases). Trimming removed 3 bases from V and 4 bases from J, with 15 bases in between. The germline V gene encodes CDR1 KGHSH and CDR2 LQKENI. The CDR3 sequence is 15 residues long. CDR3 in amino acids: CASSPSTGRGTEAFF. CDR3 sequence (DNA): TGTGCCAGCTCACCGAGTACAGGGAGAGGCACTGAAGCTTTCTTT.

The V call is TRBV5-1, the J call TRBJ1-6; 9 bases are shared with TRBD1. CDR3 size: 15 residues. Germline V gives CDR1 SGHRS, CDR2 YFSETQ. V lost 4 bases to trimming and J lost 8 bases; unmatched junction nucleotides: 7. CDR3 loop: CASSLGTGSDSPLHF. CDR3 DNA: TGCGCCAGCAGCCTAGGGACAGGGTCGGATTCACCCCTCCACTTT. Full variable domain (rest looked up from reference TRBV5-1 and TRBJ1-6): KAGVTQTPRYLIKTRGQQVTLSCSPISGHRSVSWYQQTPGQGLQFLFEYFSETQRNKGNFPGRFSGRQFSNSRSEMNVSTLELGDSALYLCASSLGTGSDSPLHFGNGTRLTVT.

The chain employs TRBV7-9 and TRBJ2-3; D is perhaps TRBD1 (6 bases). Trimming removed 4 bases at V and 10 bases at J, with 15 bases between. Germline CDR1 and CDR2: SEHNR and FQNEAQ (reference sequence). This CDR3 contains 13 residues. The CDR3 sequence is CASSSLGATSQYF. CDR3 bases: TGTGCCAGCAGCTCCCTGGGGGCTACCTCGCAGTATTTT.

The DNA of the CDR3 is TGCAACCTCATAGCGGGACCCTTCTACAATGAGCAGTTCTTC. Residues: CNLIAGPFYNEQFF. V usage is TRBV29-1 and J usage is TRBJ2-1, with 8 bases fitting TRBD2. This CDR3 comprises 14 residues. From germline, CDR1 is SQVTM and CDR2 ANQGSEA.

The chain recombines TRBV29-1 with TRBJ2-5; 11 nucleotides match TRBD2. V shed 6 bases and J 2 bases; nucleotides not matched to a gene: 2. The CDR3 runs to 13 residues. The V gene's germline CDR1 is SQVTM and CDR2 ANQGSEA. The CDR3 reads CSVRTSGQETQYF. DNA of the CDR3: TGCAGCGTCCGGACTAGCGGGCAAGAGACCCAGTACTTC.

The chain has TRBV7-2 and TRBJ1-1, with 9 nucleotides matching TRBD1. Trimming removed 4 bases from V and 2 bases from J; junction bases left unmatched: 5. Germline CDR1 is SGHTA and CDR2 is FQGNSA. The CDR3 is 15 amino acids. The CDR3 DNA sequence: TGTGCCAGCAGCTCCTACAGGGGGCATAACACTGAAGCTTTCTTT. Protein product: CASSSYRGHNTEAFF. Supplemented by reference TRBV7-2 and TRBJ1-1, the full variable domain reads GAGVSQSPSNKVTEKGKDVELRCDPISGHTALYWYRQSLGQGLEFLIYFQGNSAPDKSGLPSDRFSAERTGGSVSTLTIQRTQQEDSAVYLCASSSYRGHNTEAFFGQGTRLTVV.

This clone was counted between two and nine times. The J gene is TRBJ2-2, the V gene TRBV27; possible D gene TRBD2, 5 bases. V gave up 5 bases and J gave up 2 bases, with 9 bases separating them. CDR1 is MNHEY and CDR2 is SMNVEV in the germline V gene (reference sequence). The CDR3 contains 14 residues. The CDR3 reads CASSTGLNTGELFF. For the CDR3, the DNA is TGTGCCAGCAGTACCGGACTTAACACCGGGGAGCTGTTTTTT.

The chain combines TRBV21-1 with TRBJ2-1; the table's D gene call, TRBD2, was not cross checked with the DNA. TRBV21-1 is noted as a pseudogene. The CDR3 spans 17 residues. The CDR3 spells CASSKARAGGRYNEQFF. The CDR3 coding sequence is TGTGCCAGCAGCAAAGCCCGAGCGGGGGGGCGGTACAATGAGCAGTTCTTC.

The CDR3 DNA reads as TGTGCCAGCAGCTCCGGGGGAAACACCATATATTTT. Its protein is CASSSGGNTIYF. The chain uses TRBV7-2 and TRBJ1-3, with D hard to call. Per the germline V gene, CDR1 is SGHTA and CDR2 is FQGNSA. Trimming took off 4 bases at V and 4 bases at J, with 5 bases between the two ends. There are 12 residues in the CDR3.

CDR3 coding DNA: TGTGCCAGCAGTATCCCGACAGGTCTGGGCTATGGCTACACCTTC. Translating gives CASSIPTGLGYGYTF. This chain joins TRBV28 and TRBJ1-2, with D possibly TRBD1 on 6 matching bases. Trimming pared 5 bases from V and 4 bases from J, leaving 17 bases between. CDR3 length: 15 amino acids. Germline-derived CDR1 and CDR2 are MDHEN and SYDVKM.

The CDR3 loop is CATSTSTGGKIEAFF. Here the CDR3 DNA reads TGTGCCACCAGTACATCGACAGGGGGCAAGATCGAAGCTTTCTTT. The V and J genes are TRBV24-1 and TRBJ1-1, with 10 bases matching TRBD1. Germline CDR1 reads KGHDR; CDR2 reads SFDVKD. The V and J ends lost 6 bases and 8 bases, in that order; junction bases with no gene match: 11. The CDR3 contains 15 residues.

This chain connects TRBV25-1 to TRBJ1-1; possible D gene TRBD1, 5 bases. Germline V gene sequence: CDR1 MGHDK, CDR2 SYGVNS. The V and J ends lost 4 bases and 1 base respectively, with 10 bases between them. The length of the CDR3 is 14 residues. In DNA form, the CDR3 reads TGTGCCAGCAGTGGGGGGGTAAGGAACACTGAAGCTTTCTTT. Its protein is CASSGGVRNTEAFF.

J is TRBJ2-2 and V is TRBV5-5; 7 bases line up with TRBD2. CDR3 length equals 14 residues. In germline, CDR1 is SGHKS, CDR2 YYEKEE (reference sequence). V was clipped by 4 bases and J by 1 base; unmatched bases: 1. The CDR3 nucleotides are TGTGCCAGCAGCCCGGGGGGGAACACCGGGGAGCTGTTTTTT. It specifies CASSPGGNTGELFF.

The chain joins TRBV5-4 to TRBJ1-1; no clear D. Between the trimmed V and J ends, which lost 4 bases and 3 bases, there was a span of 16 bases. Per germline, CDR1 SGHNT and CDR2 YYREEE (reference sequence). This CDR3 contains 15 residues. CDR3 residues: CASSLRSRGDTEAFF. As DNA, the CDR3 is TGTGCCAGCAGCCTCCGGTCGCGGGGAGACACTGAAGCTTTCTTT.

The chain links TRBV6-5 to TRBJ1-1; 8 bases match TRBD1. V dropped 2 bases and J dropped 10; count of bases not matched to a gene: 6. Germline CDR1 is MNHEY and CDR2 is SVGAGI. The CDR3 length is 13 residues. The chain's CDR3 is CASSYAQGELAFF. As DNA, the CDR3 is TGTGCCAGCAGTTACGCACAGGGGGAATTAGCTTTCTTT.

CDR3 sequence: CAISRQDRSSGNTIYF. CDR3 sequence (DNA): TGTGCCATCAGCAGACAAGACAGGTCATCTGGAAACACCATATATTTT. This rearrangement joins TRBV10-3 to TRBJ1-3; D perhaps matches TRBD1 (6 bases). Between the trimmed V and J ends, which lost 6 bases and 1 base, there was a span of 16 bases. The germline V gene encodes CDR1 ENHRY and CDR2 SYGVKD. The CDR3 contains 16 residues.

The chain is built from TRBV6-5 and TRBJ1-2, with 8 bases identical to TRBD1. Germline V CDR1 and CDR2: MNHEY, SVGAGI. V trimming: 0 bases; J trimming: 8 bases; junction bases outside the gene matches: 2. This CDR3 region has 13 residues. CDR3 coding DNA: TGTGCCAGCAGTTACTCGACAGGGGACGGCTACACCTTC. Protein: CASSYSTGDGYTF.

The chain has TRBV7-2 and TRBJ2-5; 13 bases line up with TRBD2. The germline CDR1 and CDR2 sequences are SGHTA and FQGNSA. Trimming took 5 bases from V and 5 from J; bases not matched to a gene: 8. The CDR3 is 16 residues long. The CDR3: CASSQTSGRASETQYF. The CDR3 region has the DNA TGTGCCAGCAGCCAAACTAGCGGGAGGGCCTCCGAGACCCAGTACTTC.

The J gene is TRBJ2-1, the V gene TRBV6-6, with D perhaps matching TRBD1 (6 bases). V was cut by 2 bases and J by 7 bases, with 15 bases left in between. Germline lookup yields CDR1 MNHNY and CDR2 SVGAGI (reference sequence). The length of the CDR3 is 15 residues. This chain's CDR3 is CASSYGGAGRNEQFF. The DNA for the CDR3 is TGTGCCAGCAGTTACGGGGGCGCAGGACGGAATGAGCAGTTCTTC.

This clone was seen a few times. The chain links TRBV5-8 to TRBJ1-5; D not certain. Trimming took 1 base from V and 0 from J, leaving 2 bases between them. The CDR3 spans 13 residues. Looked up from germline, CDR1 is SGHTS and CDR2 is YDEGEE. CDR3 sequence (DNA): TGTGCCAGCAGCTTGTATAGCAATCAGCCCCAGCATTTT. Residues: CASSLYSNQPQHF.

The chain links TRBV18 to TRBJ2-3; D is uncertain. Germline assignment: CDR1 KGHSH and CDR2 LQKENI. The CDR3 sequence is 14 residues long. V shed 3 bases and J shed 2 bases, with 9 bases lying between them. The CDR3 here is CASSPSHNTDTQYF. CDR3 nucleotides: TGTGCCAGCTCACCCTCCCACAACACAGATACGCAGTATTTT.

CDR3 sequence: CASSRRASGVSPYEQYF. CDR3 in DNA: TGTGCCAGCAGCCGTAGGGCTAGCGGGGTCTCCCCCTACGAGCAGTACTTC. V and J are TRBV7-2 and TRBJ2-7; TRBD2 agrees at 9 bases. The CDR3 is made up of 17 amino acids. Germline-derived CDR1 and CDR2 are SGHTA and FQGNSA. J lost 2 bases, V lost 5 bases, and 13 bases had no gene match. The full variable domain, completed using reference TRBV7-2 and TRBJ2-7, is GAGVSQSPSNKVTEKGKDVELRCDPISGHTALYWYRQSLGQGLEFLIYFQGNSAPDKSGLPSDRFSAERTGGSVSTLTIQRTQQEDSAVYLCASSRRASGVSPYEQYFGPGTRLTVT.

The J gene is TRBJ2-3, the V gene TRBV10-3, with TRBD1 matching 10 bases. V dropped 9 bases and J dropped 5; count of bases not matched to a gene: 8. The CDR3 is 14 amino acids. In germline, CDR1 is ENHRY, CDR2 SYGVKD. The CDR3 loop reads CAIGGTGAGDTQYF. The CDR3 bases are TGTGCCATAGGTGGGACAGGGGCAGGAGATACGCAGTATTTT.